Given below is one T cell receptor beta chain in context. What it recognizes is unknown. Germline lookup yields CDR1 DFQATT and CDR2 SNEGSKA (reference sequence). Trimming stripped 1 base from V and 6 bases from J, with 6 bases between. CDR3 size: 11 residues. These data are taken from a study of post-analysis software for immune sequencing data. Study-wide background: Recorded subtypes: relapsing-remitting, secondary progressive, progressive-relapsing; some patients unannotated. General study points: Controls showed significantly higher normalized Chao1 diversity than did multiple sclerosis patients. Among five TRBV segments more frequent in patients than controls were TRBV5-6, TRBV5-1 and TRBV20-1.

Unique molecular identifiers were carried by the TCR beta cDNA libraries. With about 0.95 to 11 million T cells as the source, roughly 0.5 million cDNA molecules resulted. TCRdb called the PCR reads again in MiXCR, with one record for every CDR3 protein. The data show hundreds of thousands of distinct CDR3 sequences, 53% seen once. The V and J genes are TRBV20-1 and TRBJ1-1; D gene ambiguous. The sequenced material came from blood. The sequence derives from a girl aged 10 to 17 with multiple sclerosis. CDR3: CSARVYAEAFF. In nucleotides, the CDR3 is TGCAGTGCTAGAGTGTACGCTGAAGCTTTCTTT.